Listed here are 20 T cell receptor beta chains from one sample, sequenced in a study of a mutant IDH1 vaccine in newly diagnosed glioma. Sequenced by immunoSEQ multiplex PCR; TCRdb stores in-frame clones only, minus some. In the table there are almost 30,000 clones, approximately 90% of which are singletons. Antigens for these TCRs are unknown. The time point denotes: week 5, during vaccination. Vaccination used 300 ug of mutant IDH1 20-mer peptide per dose, with topical imiquimod. The source material was peripheral blood mononuclear cells (PBMCs), sampled from a glioma patient whose treatment included an IDH1 peptide vaccine. The receptors originated from a woman in her forties with glioma. Some clones in this sample may be carry-over from other donors' samples.

V and J are TRBV19 and TRBJ2-7, with 11 positions matching TRBD1. Germline V lookup: CDR1 LNHDA, CDR2 SQIVND (reference sequence). Unmatched junction bases numbered 1, after V lost 3 bases and J lost 0 bases. CDR3 size: 15 residues. The CDR3 nucleotides are TGTGCCAGTAGTATGGGGACAGGGGGCTCCTACGAGCAGTACTTC. Protein: CASSMGTGGSYEQYF.

This sequence joins TRBV6-4 and TRBJ2-2; a possible D gene is TRBD2 (5 bases). V lost 6 bases, J lost 3 bases, and 11 bases lay in between. This CDR3 is 14 amino acids long. The germline V gene encodes CDR1 MRHNA and CDR2 SNTAGT. This CDR3 is CASRLDRDTGELFF. The CDR3 region has the DNA TGTGCCAGCAGACTAGATCGGGACACCGGGGAGCTGTTTTTT.

The rearrangement links TRBV9 to TRBJ2-3; D is uncertain. Germline V gene sequence: CDR1 SGDLS, CDR2 YYNGEE. The length of the CDR3 is 14 residues. Trimming removed 0 bases from V and 2 bases from J, with 7 bases in between. The CDR3 sequence is CASSVVWDTDTQYF. In DNA form, the CDR3 reads TGTGCCAGCAGCGTAGTGTGGGACACAGATACGCAGTATTTT.

The rearrangement joins TRBV10-3 to TRBJ1-4; TRBD1 is a possible D gene (6 bases). V was trimmed by 0 bases and J by 6 bases, leaving 14 bases between them. Per the germline V gene, CDR1 is ENHRY and CDR2 is SYGVKD. CDR3 length: 16 residues. The CDR3 nucleotides are TGTGCCATCAGTGAGTCTTTGGGGGGCAAGGATGAAAAACTGTTTTTT. The encoded protein is CAISESLGGKDEKLFF.

About this clone: The junction departs from the called germline gene at one end, perhaps through a read error. This CDR3 is CASSLTPGTGELFF. Here the CDR3 DNA reads TGTGCTAGCAGCTTAACCCCGGGTACCGGGGAGCTGTTTTTT. The V call is TRBV7-7, the J call TRBJ2-2, with D uncertain. This CDR3 region has 14 residues. Germline V CDR1 and CDR2: SSHAT, FNYEAQ (reference sequence).

The rearrangement links TRBV2 to TRBJ2-1, with D maybe TRBD1 (5 bases). V was clipped by 7 bases and J by 4 bases, with 20 bases between them. Germline CDR1 reads SNHLY; CDR2 reads FYNNEI. CDR3 length equals 16 residues. The CDR3 DNA reads TGTGCCAGCACCGATCTAGGGCAGTGGACATACAATGAGCAGTTCTTC. It codes for CASTDLGQWTYNEQFF.

The chain has TRBV13 and TRBJ1-1, with D tentatively TRBD1 (5 bases). In germline, CDR1 is PRHDT, CDR2 FYEKMQ (reference sequence). Trimming removed 4 bases from V and 10 bases from J, with 16 bases in between. The CDR3 length is 13 residues. The CDR3 bases are TGTGCCAGCAGCTACCTACCCGGTGGGGGAGCTTTCTTT. It specifies CASSYLPGGGAFF.

The J gene is TRBJ2-1, the V gene TRBV28; tentatively, D is TRBD1 or TRBD2 (6 bases each). The CDR3 has 14 amino acids. Trimming stripped 2 bases from V and 10 bases from J, with 15 bases between. CDR1 is MDHEN and CDR2 is SYDVKM in the germline V gene. CDR3 sequence reads: CASSLRGAPSEQFF. CDR3 coding DNA: TGTGCCAGCAGTTTAAGGGGGGCCCCTTCGGAGCAGTTCTTC.

The chain uses TRBV7-2 and TRBJ2-3, with D tentatively TRBD1 (6 bases). The germline V gene encodes CDR1 SGHTA and CDR2 FQGNSA. V was cut by 5 bases and J by 0 bases, with 9 bases left in between. This CDR3 has 14 residues. This chain's CDR3 is CASSPQGSTDTQYF. DNA for the CDR3: TGTGCCAGCAGCCCCCAGGGGAGCACAGATACGCAGTATTTT.

The genes are TRBV2 and TRBJ1-2; D is unclear. V was cut by 2 bases and J by 8 bases, with 15 bases left in between. Germline lookup yields CDR1 SNHLY and CDR2 FYNNEI. The CDR3 sequence is 14 residues long. The chain's CDR3 is CASSEFGRPQGYTF. The CDR3 nucleotides read TGTGCCAGCAGTGAATTCGGCAGGCCCCAAGGCTACACCTTC.

The gene calls are TRBV5-6 and TRBJ1-3; D gene ambiguous. Trimming stripped 4 bases from V and 0 bases from J, with 8 bases between. The germline gives CDR1 SGHDT, CDR2 YYEEEE. The CDR3 contains 14 residues. DNA for the CDR3: TGTGCCAGCAGCCACGTTGGCTCTGGAAACACCATATATTTT. Translation: CASSHVGSGNTIYF.

The rearrangement uses TRBV28 and TRBJ1-3, with unresolved D. The CDR3 extends over 17 amino acids. Germline V gives CDR1 MDHEN, CDR2 SYDVKM. V was trimmed by 2 bases and J by 0 bases, leaving 14 bases between them. CDR3 sequence: CASSLGTVSPSGNTIYF. In nucleotides, the CDR3 is TGTGCCAGCAGTTTAGGCACAGTTAGCCCCTCTGGAAACACCATATATTTT.

V gene TRBV9 combines with J gene TRBJ2-1; a possible D gene is TRBD2 (5 bases). Trimming stripped 0 bases from V and 12 bases from J, with 10 bases between. Germline assignment: CDR1 SGDLS and CDR2 YYNGEE. The CDR3 is made up of 12 amino acids. CDR3 residues: CASSVVGGAQFF. CDR3 nucleotide sequence: TGTGCCAGCAGCGTAGTCGGAGGTGCGCAGTTCTTC.

The V and J genes are TRBV7-6 and TRBJ1-5; unclear D gene. The CDR3 contains 13 residues. V was cut by 5 bases and J by 6 bases, with 11 bases left in between. Germline V gives CDR1 SGHVS, CDR2 FNYEAQ. CDR3 sequence: CASSLGSFQPQHF. CDR3 in DNA: TGTGCCAGCAGCCTAGGGAGCTTTCAGCCCCAGCATTTT.

This clone was detected only a few times. This rearrangement joins TRBV29-1 to TRBJ1-2, with D perhaps matching TRBD1 (5 bases). This CDR3 has 15 amino acids. Trimming removed 2 bases at V and 5 bases at J, with 18 bases between. Germline V gene sequence: CDR1 SQVTM, CDR2 ANQGSEA. CDR3 protein: CSVELFDRLEYGYTF. For the CDR3, the DNA is TGCAGCGTTGAACTGTTTGACAGATTGGAGTATGGCTACACCTTC.

V is TRBV7-9 and J is TRBJ2-1, with TRBD2 as a possible D gene (5 bases). This CDR3 region has 15 residues. The V end was cut by 1 base, the J end by 8 bases, with 15 bases between. The germline gives CDR1 SEHNR, CDR2 FQNEAQ (reference sequence). This chain's CDR3 is CASSLVLASRDEQFF. In nucleotides, the CDR3 is TGTGCCAGCAGCTTAGTTTTGGCTAGCCGTGATGAGCAGTTCTTC. The full variable domain, rest sourced from reference TRBV7-9 and TRBJ2-1, is DTGVSQNPRHKITKRGQNVTFRCDPISEHNRLYWYRQTLGQGPEFLTYFQNEAQLEKSRLLSDRFSAERPKGSFSTLEIQRTEQGDSAMYLCASSLVLASRDEQFFGPGTRLTVL.

The rearrangement uses TRBV5-1 and TRBJ1-2, with unresolved D. The CDR3 is made up of 13 amino acids. V was trimmed by 3 bases and J by 4 bases, leaving 10 bases between them. The germline V gene has CDR1 SGHRS and CDR2 YFSETQ. The CDR3 here is CASSSTTIYGYTF. The CDR3 bases are TGCGCCAGCAGCTCGACGACAATCTATGGCTACACCTTC.

The chain links TRBV4-3 to TRBJ2-3; no clear D. CDR3 length: 14 residues. Trimming took off 0 bases at V and 6 bases at J, with 10 bases between the two ends. Germline V gene data show CDR1 as LGHNA and CDR2 as YSLEER. For the CDR3, the DNA is TGCGCCAGCAGCCAAGAGGGCGCCCGCGATACGCAGTATTTT. Translated, it gives CASSQEGARDTQYF.

This clone was seen a single time. The chain is built from TRBV5-1 and TRBJ2-7; D is possibly TRBD1 or TRBD2 (5 bases each). The germline V and J ends were trimmed by 0 bases and 0 bases, with 10 bases remaining between them. Germline CDR1 is SGHRS and CDR2 is YFSETQ. CDR3 size: 15 residues. The DNA of the CDR3 is TGCGCCAGCAGCTTGGCAGGGAGTAGCTCCTACGAGCAGTACTTC. It codes for CASSLAGSSSYEQYF. The whole variable domain, remainder taken from reference TRBV5-1 and TRBJ2-7, is KAGVTQTPRYLIKTRGQQVTLSCSPISGHRSVSWYQQTPGQGLQFLFEYFSETQRNKGNFPGRFSGRQFSNSRSEMNVSTLELGDSALYLCASSLAGSSSYEQYFGPGTRLTVT.

This clone was recorded only once. V usage is TRBV4-1 and J usage is TRBJ1-2; 8 bases match TRBD1. The CDR3 has 15 amino acids. Germline values: CDR1 MGHRA, CDR2 YSYEKL. Losses at the gene ends were 1 base for V and 5 bases for J; bases not matched to a gene: 6. The CDR3 nucleotides read TGCGCCAGCAGCCAAGTGGCAGGGGGCGGTTATGGCTACACCTTC. It specifies CASSQVAGGGYGYTF.